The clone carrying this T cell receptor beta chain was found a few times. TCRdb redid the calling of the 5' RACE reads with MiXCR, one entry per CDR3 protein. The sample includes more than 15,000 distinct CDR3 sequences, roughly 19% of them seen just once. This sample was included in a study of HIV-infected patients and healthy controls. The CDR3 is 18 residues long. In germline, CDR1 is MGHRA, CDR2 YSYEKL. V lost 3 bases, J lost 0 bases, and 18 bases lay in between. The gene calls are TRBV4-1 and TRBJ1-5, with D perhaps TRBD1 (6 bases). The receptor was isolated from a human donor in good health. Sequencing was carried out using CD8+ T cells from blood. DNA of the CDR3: TGCGCCAGCAGCCAGGGGGCCGGGGGGGAGCGTAGCAATCAGCCCCAGCATTTT. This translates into CASSQGAGGERSNQPQHF.